This TCR beta chain was captured by sequencing in a study of Graves' ophthalmopathy and Graves' hyperthyroidism (dated by TCRdb to 2017 to 2018). About the study as a whole: Peripheral blood was collected before any treatment was given, at the time of initial diagnosis. T-cell repertoires of thyroid tissue and blood were compared in more than five hyperthyroidism patients. The independent validation cohort included approximately 19 hyperthyroidism patients plus 17 patients who later progressed from hyperthyroidism to ophthalmopathy. The study used signatures of the TCR beta repertoire to tell Graves' ophthalmopathy apart from Graves' hyperthyroidism and to predict which patients would progress to ophthalmopathy. In total, 135 blood samples were TCR-sequenced: approximately 42 ophthalmopathy, under 80 hyperthyroidism and roughly 17 hyperthyroidism-to-ophthalmopathy patients. To explore V-J signatures distinguishing ophthalmopathy from hyperthyroidism, a discovery set of around 97 patients (about 41 ophthalmopathy, 57 stable hyperthyroidism) was enrolled. Once sampling was done, hyperthyroidism patients were given methimazole at a starting dose of 30 mg daily, while ophthalmopathy patients were given high-dose intravenous methylprednisolone. Overall study outcomes, separate from this receptor: Ophthalmopathy was separated from stable hyperthyroidism by the 13-signature model with roughly 88% sensitivity and about 81% specificity in cross-validation and with 80%/75% in the test set. Most of the expanded thyroid clonotypes with a frequency above 0.001 were also detected in blood, and it was suggested that the thyroid immune response may be reflected by blood repertoires. In validation, the model predicted ophthalmopathy progression with about 70% sensitivity and approximately 78% specificity; fewer than 15 predicted patients were CT-confirmed with GO in a median of roughly 6.8 months. Sample size was not predetermined statistically, and investigators were not blinded to group allocation.

TCR beta CDR3 regions were amplified from RNA transcripts for repertoire sequencing. The first round of RT-PCR was done with HTBI primers and the Qiagen OneStep RT-PCR kit, and was followed by a second round of multiplex PCR, then size selection and purification. Sequencing of the libraries was carried out on an Illumina HiSeq2000 in paired-end mode with 100 bp reads. The paper's data handling went like this. SOAPnuke was used to process the reads, throwing out any read that had adapters, had uncalled bases, had a mean Phred below 15, or lacked an exact constant-primer or identifier match. COPE v1.2.5 was used to merge the high-quality paired reads. Clonotypes were defined as unique nucleotide sequences and were aligned to IMGT TRB V, D and J references using MiTCR v1.1. The analysis was limited to V-J combinations with a frequency above 0.0001, which together covered roughly 99% of repertoires. For each V-J combination, a TCR clonal expansion and chaos score was defined as F50 clonal expansion divided by the chaos observed in the TCRdist matrix. Welch's t-statistics and random forest were used to narrow the features down to approximately 13 V-J combinations, which were then fed into a naive Bayes classifier. The similarity between thyroid and blood repertoires was quantified using the Morisita-Horn index. TCRdb's own reprocessing of the public reads used fastp at Q25 and MiXCR and kept productive beta chains. Identical CDR3 proteins give one entry, which carries the most common genes and DNA. TCRdb's processing, not the authors', yielded these V and J calls. The sample yields 230,000 or so distinct CDR3 sequences; around 45% were counted once. Clones ranked in the top ten supply over 40% of the sample.

Patients with ophthalmopathy had moderately to severely active disease, with a Clinical Activity Score of 3 or more, a NOSPECS grade of 4 or more, and a disease duration of less than 3 months. Patients with other autoimmune diseases, uncontrolled infections, pregnancy or lactation were excluded from the study. Clinical symptoms, serum thyroxine, TRAb, thyroid ultrasound and orbital computed tomography were used for diagnosis. Using Ficoll-Paque density gradient centrifugation, PBMCs were isolated from 10 ml of fresh peripheral blood. Total RNA was extracted using Trizol reagent, and RNA quality was checked on an Agilent 2100 Bioanalyzer. In regard to this clonotype: No antigen is known for it. No per-base quality is available; no much larger clone lies one base away.

Sequenced: peripheral blood. The source of this sequence is an adult man with Graves' ophthalmopathy.

The nucleotides are TGTGCCAGCAGCGCGAGCGAGGGAGGGGCCTCCTACGAGCAGTACTTC. It codes for CASSASEGGASYEQYF. The sequence is built from TRBV9 and TRBJ2-7, and TRBD2 matches 7 of the central bases. Compared with germline, V lacks 3 bases and J lacks 0 bases; bases without a gene match: 9. Measured from the cysteine to the phenylalanine, the CDR3 is 16 residues long. Only CDR3 DNA remains: 48 bases, in frame from the first base. CDR1 and CDR2 are read off the germline V gene as SGDLS and YYNGEE.